A selection of T cell receptor beta chains follows, all from one sample in a study of shared clonotypes between healthy human individuals. Profiled with immunoSEQ multiplex PCR; TCRdb holds only in-frame clones, not every one. The data contain millions of clones, approximately 94% of them singletons. Sample: naive CD8+ T cells from PBMCs. The receptors originated from a man aged 18 to 29 in good health. Some clones in this sample may be carry-over from other donors' samples. Both conserved end residues are part of each CDR3. A D gene is named only where the DNA matches it firmly. A clone size is listed for some rows: how often the clone was seen (once, few, many), or a class if it is expanded.

TRBD1 | NA | TRBJ1-4 | TRBV15 | CATSRAGTGGAGEKLFF | TGTGCCACCAGCAGAGCCGGGACAGGGGGCGCGGGGGAAAAACTGTTTTTT
NA | NA | TRBJ2-1 | TRBV28 | CASSFLSFGDEQFF | TGTGCCAGCAGTTTCTTGAGCTTTGGGGATGAGCAGTTCTTC
TRBD1 | NA | TRBJ2-5 | TRBV7-2 | CASSPRGRTETQYF | TGTGCCAGCAGCCCCAGGGGGCGCACAGAGACCCAGTACTTC
TRBD1 | NA | TRBJ2-7 | TRBV5-1 | CASSEQGNEQYF | TGCGCCAGCAGCGAACAGGGGAACGAGCAGTACTTC
TRBD2 | NA | TRBJ2-1 | TRBV7-3 | CASSPGLGYNEQFF | TGTGCCAGCAGCCCAGGACTAGGCTACAATGAGCAGTTCTTC
NA | NA | TRBJ1-5 | TRBV10-3 | CAISESGGSQPQHF | TGTGCCATCAGTGAGTCCGGGGGCAGTCAGCCCCAGCATTTT
NA | NA | TRBJ2-7 | TRBV28 | CASSLSPGGLYEQYF | TGTGCCAGCAGTTTATCCCCAGGGGGGCTCTACGAGCAGTACTTC
NA | once | TRBJ2-7 | TRBV6-4 | CASARRQPFYEQYF | TGTGCCAGTGCGCGGCGGCAGCCATTCTACGAGCAGTACTTC
NA | NA | TRBJ1-2 | TRBV28 | CASRQLGPDYGYTF | TGTGCCAGCAGGCAGCTAGGGCCAGACTATGGCTACACCTTC
NA | NA | TRBJ2-5 | TRBV7-9 | CASSLGAREETQYF | TGTGCCAGCAGCTTAGGGGCCAGGGAAGAGACCCAGTACTTC
TRBD2 | NA | TRBJ2-1 | TRBV7-9 | CASSIPFSGGSNEQFF | TGTGCCAGCAGCATACCGTTTTCGGGAGGGTCAAATGAGCAGTTCTTC
NA | NA | TRBJ2-3 | TRBV27 | CASRPTWTVRSTDTQYF | TGTGCCAGCAGACCCACTTGGACAGTCAGAAGCACAGATACGCAGTATTTT
NA | NA | TRBJ1-2 | TRBV5-6 | CASIWGGAHNYGYTF | TGTGCCAGCATATGGGGAGGGGCGCATAACTATGGCTACACCTTC
NA | NA | TRBJ2-7 | TRBV27 | CASSLQGMGEQYF | TGTGCCAGCAGTTTGCAGGGAATGGGCGAGCAGTACTTC
NA | NA | TRBJ2-7 | TRBV5-4 | CASSLVGGIHEQYF | TGTGCCAGCAGCTTAGTTGGGGGGATCCACGAGCAGTACTTC
NA | NA | TRBJ1-2 | TRBV29-1 | CSVVFPSLQYGYTF | TGCAGCGTTGTTTTTCCCTCGCTGCAATATGGCTACACCTTC
NA | NA | TRBJ2-7 | TRBV29-1 | CSVELTNEQYF | TGCAGCGTTGAATTGACGAACGAGCAGTACTTC
NA | NA | TRBJ1-2 | TRBV5-4 | CASSFSGRDGYTF | TGTGCCAGCAGCTTTTCAGGGCGGGATGGCTACACCTTC
NA | NA | TRBJ1-4 | TRBV5-1 | CASSFQELFF | TGCGCCAGCAGCTTCCAGGAACTGTTTTTT
NA | few | TRBJ1-5 | TRBV7-9 | CASSPAGQAYQPQHF | TGTGCCAGCAGCCCAGCGGGGCAGGCTTATCAGCCCCAGCATTTT
NA | NA | TRBJ1-5 | TRBV5-4 | CASSGDGNQPQHF | TGTGCCAGCAGCGGTGACGGCAATCAGCCCCAGCATTTT
NA | NA | TRBJ2-1 | TRBV9 | CASSAPVWDNEQFF | TGTGCCAGCAGCGCCCCGGTTTGGGACAATGAGCAGTTCTTC
TRBD1 | few | TRBJ1-1 | TRBV9 | CASSVEPGQGRDTEAFF | TGTGCCAGCAGCGTAGAACCGGGACAGGGAAGGGACACTGAAGCTTTCTTT
NA | NA | TRBJ2-5 | TRBV28 | CASSPHRTFLETQYF | TGTGCCAGCAGCCCACACCGGACCTTCCTGGAGACCCAGTACTTC
NA | NA | TRBJ1-2 | TRBV7-9 | CASSLGGTGYTF | TGTGCCAGCAGCTTAGGTGGGACCGGCTACACCTTC
TRBD1 | NA | TRBJ2-7 | TRBV5-1 | CASSYSQGAGEQYF | TGCGCCAGCAGCTACTCACAGGGGGCAGGGGAGCAGTACTTC
NA | once | TRBJ1-3 | TRBV4-2 | CASSQVREGTLRNTIYF | TGTGCCAGCAGCCAAGTCCGGGAAGGCACGCTGCGAAACACCATATATTTT
TRBD1 | NA | TRBJ2-7 | TRBV27 | CASSKPGTATYEQYF | TGTGCCAGCAGTAAGCCCGGGACAGCTACCTACGAGCAGTACTTC
TRBD2 | NA | TRBJ2-1 | TRBV13 | CASSLGLAGTLSSYNEQFF | TGTGCCAGCAGCCTAGGACTAGCGGGTACGCTGAGCTCCTACAATGAGCAGTTCTTC
NA | NA | TRBJ2-7 | TRBV9 | CASSVGDQTYEQYF | TGTGCCAGCAGCGTAGGGGACCAAACCTACGAGCAGTACTTC
TRBD2 | once | TRBJ2-7 | TRBV13 | CASSPSGGDDEQYF | TGTGCCAGCAGCCCCTCTGGGGGGGATGACGAGCAGTACTTC
NA | NA | TRBJ2-7 | TRBV5-1 | CASSGGLWGSPYEQYF | TGCGCCAGCAGCGGTGGGCTTTGGGGGAGCCCCTACGAGCAGTACTTC
NA | NA | TRBJ2-3 | TRBV7-3 | CASSPQAGTLWDTQYF | TGTGCCAGCAGCCCTCAGGCCGGGACCCTATGGGATACGCAGTATTTT
NA | NA | TRBJ1-4 | TRBV7-9 | CASSLAKFRAYEKLFF | TGTGCCAGCAGCTTAGCGAAATTCCGGGCATACGAAAAACTGTTTTTT
TRBD1 | NA | TRBJ2-7 | TRBV6-1 | CASRGGQAYEQYF | TGTGCCAGCAGGGGGGGACAGGCCTACGAGCAGTACTTC
NA | NA | TRBJ2-4 | TRBV9 | CASSDVQGGDIQYF | TGTGCCAGCAGCGACGTACAGGGAGGGGACATTCAGTACTTC
NA | NA | TRBJ1-1 | TRBV7-9 | CASSETGLNTEAFF | TGTGCCAGCAGCGAAACAGGGTTGAACACTGAAGCTTTCTTT
NA | NA | TRBJ1-2 | TRBV6-5 | CASSPGGIYGYTF | TGTGCCAGCAGCCCCGGGGGGATTTATGGCTACACCTTC
TRBD1 | NA | TRBJ2-1 | TRBV6-5 | CASSLRQGADEQFF | TGTGCCAGCAGTTTAAGGCAGGGGGCGGACGAGCAGTTCTTC
TRBD1 | NA | TRBJ2-2 | TRBV2 | CASSVPGTGDTGELFF | TGTGCCAGCAGCGTTCCGGGGACAGGGGACACCGGGGAGCTGTTTTTT
NA | NA | TRBJ2-1 | TRBV10-2 | CASSEMRAQRYNEQFF | TGCGCCAGCAGTGAGATGCGGGCGCAAAGATACAATGAGCAGTTCTTC
NA | NA | TRBJ2-7 | TRBV6-5 | CASSYGTGISYEQYF | TGTGCCAGCAGTTACGGAACAGGGATAAGCTACGAGCAGTACTTC
TRBD1 | NA | TRBJ1-2 | TRBV5-4 | CASSYQEGASGYTF | TGTGCCAGCAGCTACCAGGAGGGGGCGTCTGGCTACACCTTC
TRBD1 | NA | TRBJ2-7 | TRBV28 | CASSKGQPYEQYF | TGTGCCAGCAGTAAGGGACAGCCCTACGAGCAGTACTTC
NA | NA | TRBJ1-1 | TRBV19 | CASSIDAVGIGTEAFF | TGTGCCAGTAGTATAGACGCGGTGGGTATTGGCACTGAAGCTTTCTTT
NA | NA | TRBJ2-3 | TRBV15 | CATSRDRVDSTDTQYF | TGTGCCACCAGCAGAGATCGAGTCGACAGCACAGATACGCAGTATTTT
TRBD2 | NA | TRBJ2-4 | TRBV15 | CATSSPPGGAPKNIQYF | TGTGCCACCAGCAGTCCCCCGGGGGGGGCGCCCAAAAACATTCAGTACTTC
NA | NA | TRBJ1-2 | TRBV29-1 | CSVYVEARYGYTF | TGCAGCGTGTACGTGGAGGCCCGCTATGGCTACACCTTC
NA | NA | TRBJ2-2 | TRBV15 | CATSRVSPRALNTGELFF | TGTGCCACCAGCAGAGTATCCCCAAGGGCCCTGAACACCGGGGAGCTGTTTTTT
TRBD1 | NA | TRBJ2-7 | TRBV5-1 | CASSSASGTGVAYEQYF | TGCGCCAGCAGCTCGGCATCCGGGACAGGGGTGGCCTACGAGCAGTACTTC
NA | NA | TRBJ2-7 | TRBV9 | CASSVGDGTYEQYF | TGTGCCAGCAGCGTAGGGGACGGTACCTACGAGCAGTACTTC
TRBD2 | NA | TRBJ2-7 | TRBV7-6 | CASSEGTSGTTYEQYF | TGTGCCAGCAGCGAAGGGACTAGCGGGACTACCTACGAGCAGTACTTC
NA | NA | TRBJ2-1 | TRBV29-1 | CSGEEDSRKKQFF | TGCAGCGGGGAGGAGGACAGCAGGAAAAAGCAGTTCTTC
NA | NA | TRBJ1-1 | TRBV11-3 | CASSRSGGVLNTEAFF | TGTGCCAGCAGCCGCTCCGGAGGAGTACTGAACACTGAAGCTTTCTTT
TRBD1 | NA | TRBJ1-2 | TRBV4-1 | CASSQQGQSYGYTF | TGCGCCAGCAGCCAACAGGGACAGTCCTATGGCTACACCTTC